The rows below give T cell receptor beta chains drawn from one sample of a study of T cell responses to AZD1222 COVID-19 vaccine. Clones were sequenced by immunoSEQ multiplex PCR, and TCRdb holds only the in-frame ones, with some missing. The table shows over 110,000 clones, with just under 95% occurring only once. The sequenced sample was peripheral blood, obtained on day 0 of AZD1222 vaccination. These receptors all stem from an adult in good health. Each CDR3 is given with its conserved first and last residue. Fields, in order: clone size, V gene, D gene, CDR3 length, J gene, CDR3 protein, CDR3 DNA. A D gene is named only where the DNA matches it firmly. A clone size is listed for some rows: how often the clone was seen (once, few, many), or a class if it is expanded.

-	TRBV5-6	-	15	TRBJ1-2	CASSLEAGSNYGYTF	TGTGCCAGCAGCTTGGAGGCAGGCTCGAACTATGGCTACACCTTC
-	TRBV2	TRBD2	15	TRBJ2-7	CASRVRGREAGEQYF	TGTGCCAGCAGGGTCCGCGGGAGGGAAGCTGGGGAGCAGTACTTC
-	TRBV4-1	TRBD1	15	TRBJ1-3	CASSIDRAAGNTIYF	TGCGCCAGCTCGATCGACAGGGCTGCAGGAAACACCATATATTTT
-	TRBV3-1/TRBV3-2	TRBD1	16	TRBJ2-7	CASSQETRDSSYEQYF	TGTGCCAGCAGCCAAGAGACCCGGGACAGCTCCTACGAGCAGTACTTC
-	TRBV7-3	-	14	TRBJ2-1	CASSLSLASNEQFF	TGTGCCAGCAGCTTAAGCCTAGCGAGTAATGAGCAGTTCTTC
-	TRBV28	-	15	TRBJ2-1	CASSKTGVRDNEQFF	TGTGCCAGCAGTAAAACTGGAGTACGCGACAATGAGCAGTTCTTC
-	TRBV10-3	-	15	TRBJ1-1	CAISEEGPMNTEAFF	TGTGCCATCAGTGAAGAGGGACCTATGAACACTGAAGCTTTCTTT
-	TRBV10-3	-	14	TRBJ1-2	CAISDPDYWGGYTF	TGTGCCATCAGTGACCCTGACTATTGGGGAGGCTACACCTTC
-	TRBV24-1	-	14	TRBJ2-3	CATSDSPSTDTQYF	TGTGCCACCAGTGATTCCCCTAGCACAGATACGCAGTATTTT
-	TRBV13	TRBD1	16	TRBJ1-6	CASSLPPGQGPRTLHF	TGTGCCAGCAGCTTACCGCCGGGACAGGGACCGAGAACCCTCCACTTT
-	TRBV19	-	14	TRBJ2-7	CASSSRTLTYEQYF	TGTGCCAGTAGTAGCCGGACACTGACCTACGAGCAGTACTTC
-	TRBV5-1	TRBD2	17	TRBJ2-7	CASSLEGLAGGRYEQYF	TGCGCCAGCAGCTTGGAAGGACTAGCGGGAGGGAGATACGAGCAGTACTTC
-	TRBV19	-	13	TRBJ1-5	CASSRGGDQPQHF	TGTGCCAGTAGTCGGGGAGGGGATCAGCCCCAGCATTTT
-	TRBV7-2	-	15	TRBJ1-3	CASSVTGSPGNTIYF	TGTGCCAGCAGCGTCACAGGGTCCCCTGGAAACACCATATATTTT
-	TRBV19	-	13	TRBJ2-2	CASSPGGTGELFF	TGTGCCAGTAGTCCGGGCGGAACCGGGGAGCTGTTTTTT
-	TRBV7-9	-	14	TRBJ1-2	CASSLAGVDYGYTF	TGTGCCAGCAGCTTGGCGGGGGTAGACTATGGCTACACCTTC
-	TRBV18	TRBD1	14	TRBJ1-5	CASSLTGVGQPQHF	TGTGCCAGCTCCCTTACAGGGGTTGGTCAGCCCCAGCATTTT
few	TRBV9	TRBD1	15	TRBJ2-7	CASSWSGQGKHEQYF	TGTGCCAGCAGCTGGTCTGGACAGGGAAAACACGAGCAGTACTTC
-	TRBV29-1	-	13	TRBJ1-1	CSVIRDPDTEAFF	TGCAGCGTTATCCGGGACCCCGACACTGAAGCTTTCTTT
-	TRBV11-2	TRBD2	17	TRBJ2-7	CASSLSPGLAGWYEQYF	TGTGCCAGCAGCTTATCACCGGGACTAGCGGGATGGTACGAGCAGTACTTC
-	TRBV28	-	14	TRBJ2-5	CASSSHRIQETQYF	TGTGCCAGCAGTTCCCACAGAATCCAAGAGACCCAGTACTTC
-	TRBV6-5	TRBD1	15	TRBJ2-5	CASSYSRTGQETQYF	TGTGCCAGCAGTTACTCCAGGACAGGGCAAGAGACCCAGTACTTC